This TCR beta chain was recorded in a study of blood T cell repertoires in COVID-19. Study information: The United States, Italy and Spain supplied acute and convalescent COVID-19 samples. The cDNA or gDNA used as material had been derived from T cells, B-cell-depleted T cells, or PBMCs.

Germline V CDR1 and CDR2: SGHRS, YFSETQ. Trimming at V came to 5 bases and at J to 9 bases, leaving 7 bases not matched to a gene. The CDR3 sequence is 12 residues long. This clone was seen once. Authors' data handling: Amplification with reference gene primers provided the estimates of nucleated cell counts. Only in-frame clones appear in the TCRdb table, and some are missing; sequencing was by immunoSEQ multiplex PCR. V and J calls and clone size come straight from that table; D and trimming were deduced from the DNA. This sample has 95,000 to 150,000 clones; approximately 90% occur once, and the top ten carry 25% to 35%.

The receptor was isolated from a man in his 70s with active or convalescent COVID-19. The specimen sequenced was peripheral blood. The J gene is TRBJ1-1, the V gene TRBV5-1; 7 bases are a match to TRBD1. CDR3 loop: CASRKGTAQAFF. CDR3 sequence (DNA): TGCGCCAGCAGAAAAGGGACAGCTCAAGCTTTCTTT.